A selection of T cell receptor beta chains follows, all from one sample in a study of T-cell reconstitution after alpha-beta-depleted transplantation in children. TCRdb itself ran the PCR reads through MiXCR, one entry per CDR3 protein. This table has around 370,000 distinct CDR3 sequences, around 15% appearing once. Sequencing was performed on PBMCs, mostly from graft donor cells, taken 360 days after TCRalphabeta/CD19-depleted stem cell transplant. The receptors here all came from a male patient between 2 and 15 years old who had a stem cell transplant for acute lymphoblastic leukemia, so the T cells may come from the graft donor. CDR3s include the opening cysteine and the closing phenylalanine or tryptophan. D genes are given only for firm matches. Part of the rows lack a size; the others show once, few, many or a class for expanded clones.

D	V	size	J	CDR3	DNA
TRBD2	TRBV7-9	-	TRBJ2-5	CASSVTSGRASETQYF	TGTGCCAGCAGCGTGACTAGCGGGAGGGCCTCAGAGACCCAGTACTTC
-	TRBV5-6	-	TRBJ2-7	CASGGGSEQYF	TGTGCCAGCGGGGGGGGCTCCGAGCAGTACTTC
-	TRBV28	many	TRBJ2-3	CASTRARRSRDRLDTQYF	TGTGCCAGCACCAGAGCTCGGCGGTCGCGGGATAGGTTAGATACGCAGTATTTT
TRBD2	TRBV6-5	many	TRBJ2-1	CASSYTHIGTSGDNEQFF	TGTGCCAGCAGTTACACCCACATTGGGACTAGCGGAGACAATGAGCAGTTCTTC
TRBD2	TRBV5-4	many	TRBJ2-1	CASRSGGRVSYNEQFF	TGTGCCAGCAGATCAGGCGGGAGGGTGTCCTACAATGAGCAGTTCTTC
-	TRBV14	-	TRBJ2-3	CASSHSSVFRSQDTQYF	TGTGCCAGCAGCCACTCTTCTGTCTTTCGCTCGCAAGATACGCAGTATTTT
-	TRBV12-3/TRBV12-4	few	TRBJ2-5	CASSHHRAYETQYF	TGTGCCAGCAGTCATCACAGGGCTTACGAGACCCAGTACTTC
TRBD1	TRBV2	few	TRBJ1-5	CASSHRGAGVTSNQPQHF	TGTGCCAGCAGTCACAGGGGCGCGGGGGTTACTAGCAATCAGCCCCAGCATTTT
-	TRBV6-1	-	TRBJ1-6	CASSPGTGNSPLHF	TGTGCCAGCAGCCCCGGGACGGGTAATTCACCCCTCCACTTT
-	TRBV7-8	many	TRBJ1-3	CASSLVGVKYF	TGTGCCAGCAGCTTAGTAGGGGTGAAATATTTT
-	TRBV12-3/TRBV12-4	many	TRBJ1-1	CASSLGPEAFF	TGCGCCAGCAGCTTGGGGCCCGAAGCTTTCTTT
-	TRBV30	-	TRBJ2-5	CAWSVNTRKGTQYF	TGTGCCTGGAGTGTAAATACCCGAAAAGGGACCCAGTACTTC
TRBD2	TRBV28	few	TRBJ2-7	CASSPPGSGTKLGEQYF	TGTGCCAGCAGTCCCCCGGGTAGCGGGACAAAACTGGGCGAGCAGTACTTC
-	TRBV2	-	TRBJ2-6	CATQGFSSGANVLTF	TGTGCCACACAGGGTTTTAGCTCTGGGGCCAACGTCCTGACTTTC
-	TRBV5-1	few	TRBJ1-3	CASSSSGTFSGNTIYF	TGCGCCAGCAGCTCATCCGGGACTTTCTCTGGAAACACCATATATTTT
TRBD2	TRBV7-2	-	TRBJ2-1	CASSWGLAGYNEQFF	TGTGCCAGCAGCTGGGGACTAGCGGGGTACAATGAGCAGTTCTTC
-	TRBV3-1	many	TRBJ2-5	CASSQDKLGGAQYF	TGTGCCAGCAGCCAAGATAAGCTAGGAGGGGCCCAGTACTTC
-	TRBV5-6	-	TRBJ2-5	CASSLKVYSQETQYF	TGTGCCAGCAGCTTGAAGGTATACAGTCAAGAGACCCAGTACTTC
TRBD1	TRBV28	many	TRBJ2-7	CASNEAGQGNYEQYF	TGTGCCAGCAACGAAGCCGGACAGGGCAACTACGAGCAGTACTTC
-	TRBV18	many	TRBJ2-1	CASSTGTRQGNNEQFF	TGTGCCAGCTCTACCGGGACCCGGCAGGGGAACAATGAGCAGTTCTTC
-	TRBV6-1	few	TRBJ1-2	CASSRGADDGYTF	TGTGCCAGCAGTAGGGGGGCGGACGATGGCTACACCTTC
-	TRBV15	few	TRBJ2-1	CATSTEGFGEQFF	TGTGCCACCAGCACGGAGGGCTTCGGGGAGCAGTTCTTC